Given below is one T cell receptor beta chain in context. This clonotype has ten or more counts. It lacks a known antigen. Base qualities are not provided; no much larger clone lies one nucleotide away. The sample belongs to a study of identical twins listed by TCRdb under 2016. Background on the whole study: TCR alpha and beta repertoires from monozygotic twins, unrelated adults of various ages and cord blood were deep-sequenced to test whether fetal clonotypes persist. To rule out contamination, the twin experiments were replicated at different times with different library preparation protocols.

Every donor was a healthy Caucasian. The twin cohort comprised three pairs of female monozygotic twins, all aged roughly 18 to 30 years. Positive isolation kits from Invitrogen were used to isolate the CD4+ and CD8+ T cell populations. The research as a whole found: Fewer insertions were carried by abundant cord blood beta clonotypes, a similar but weaker trend appeared in young adult naive repertoires, and no such trend appeared in memory repertoires. In beta out-of-frame sequences, excess twin sharing was weaker, because having fewer shared sequences lowered the signal-to-noise ratio. In monozygotic twins, recombination models systematically underestimated out-of-frame TCR alpha sharing, but the models matched the sharing seen between unrelated individuals. Because the same donors could not be followed over many years, conclusions were based on cross-sectional statistical analysis. Zero-insertion analyses could be partly confounded by invariant T cells such as MAIT and iNKT, although diverse VJ usage argued against such confounding for most clonotypes. Compared with coincidental sharing between unrelated individuals, out-of-frame TCR alpha sequences shared between twins had an excess of sequences with low generation probability.

Receptor libraries were prepared by 5' RACE. The sequencer listed for this sample is Illumina HiSeq 2000. A universal primer binding site was introduced by template switching, and a unique molecular identifier was present in the final cDNA, enabling accurate counting of TCR cDNA molecules. First-strand cDNA for TCR alpha and beta chains was synthesized from specific primers in the conserved constant-segment region. To control for contamination, every cDNA library was double barcoded, receiving both a SMART-Mk sample barcode and Illumina barcodes. Two successive PCR steps introduced TruSeq adapter sequences along with Illumina sample barcodes. TCR alpha and beta cDNA libraries were sequenced on the Illumina HiSeq platform with custom primers. As for the authors' bioinformatics: Unique molecular identifiers were extracted from raw reads with MiGEC, and CDR3 positions were determined with MiXCR. Recombination models were inferred per individual with the repgenHMM and IGoR tools using an EM algorithm. The analysis of shared clonotypes was done with the tcR package in R, with sharing normalized by the product of cloneset sizes. To study raw recombination free of thymic and clonal selection effects, out-of-frame nonproductive sequences were analyzed. The raw public reads went through TCRdb reprocessing: fastp at Q25, MiXCR clone calling, in-frame beta chains kept. One record per CDR3 amino acid sequence lists the most common genes and DNA. Clone size and V and J calls follow TCRdb, not the original study. The sample yields approximately 300,000 distinct CDR3 sequences; roughly 10% were counted once. Approximately 6.6% of the sample belongs to the ten largest clones.

The same sample was also studied in work on yellow fever vaccine responses in identical twins. The second paper further reports: According to the authors, in identical twins the way T cells responded to vaccination appeared partly convergent and partly personalized. In the study, vaccine-responding T cell clones were precisely tracked in identical twins.

This TCR was recovered from a woman in her late teens or twenties in good health. The material sequenced was CD8+ T cells sorted from blood.

The CDR3 is CASRHGQSYEQYF. The nucleotide sequence reads as follows: TGTGCCAGCAGACACGGACAGTCCTACGAGCAGTACTTC. The chain is encoded by TRBV2 joined to TRBJ2-7; a tentative D call is TRBD1 (6 bases match). The germline V gene supplies CDR1 SNHLY and CDR2 FYNNEI. A distance of 10 bases separates the germline ends of V and J, which lose 6 bases and 1 base respectively. From the cysteine through the phenylalanine, the CDR3 covers 13 amino acids. Only the CDR3 region is kept as DNA, spanning 39 bases read in frame from base 1.